The 6 T cell receptor beta chains below all came from one sample that was sequenced in a study of cytomegalovirus exposure and HLA in healthy donors. The primer mix had 60 Vbeta and 13 Jbeta primers. Method: immunoSEQ multiplex PCR; TCRdb's copy keeps in-frame clones and lacks some. This listing includes about 160,000 clones. Sequenced input: PBMCs. These receptors were taken from a woman in her fifties or sixties in good health and CMV-seronegative.

The chain carries TRBV6-1 and TRBJ1-4; possibly TRBD1 for D (6 bases). V shed 6 bases and J shed 0 bases, with 8 bases lying between them. This CDR3 has 14 amino acids. Germline V CDR1 and CDR2: MNHNS, SASEGT. The CDR3, as DNA: TGTGCCAGCAGGTGGACAGCAACTAATGAAAAACTGTTTTTT. Amino acid sequence: CASRWTATNEKLFF.

The J gene is TRBJ2-3, the V gene TRBV10-3, with D possibly being TRBD2 (6 bases). V was trimmed by 11 bases and J by 0 bases, leaving 15 bases between them. The CDR3 is made up of 14 amino acids. Germline CDR1 is ENHRY and CDR2 is SYGVKD. The CDR3 sequence is CAVGRDSSTDTQYF. Here the CDR3 DNA reads TGTGCCGTCGGGCGGGACTCTAGCACAGATACGCAGTATTTT.

The V and J genes are TRBV15 and TRBJ1-2; 9 bases fit TRBD1. Germline V CDR1 and CDR2: LNHNV, YYDKDF (reference sequence). The CDR3 has 15 amino acids. V was clipped by 0 bases and J by 7 bases; unmatched bases: 6. The chain's CDR3 is CATSREQQQGAGYTF. DNA of the CDR3: TGTGCCACCAGCAGAGAGCAACAACAGGGGGCTGGCTACACCTTC.

This chain uses TRBV18 with TRBJ2-7; TRBD1 aligns across 9 bases. Germline CDR1 KGHSH, CDR2 LQKENI. This CDR3 has 15 residues. The V and J ends lost 4 bases and 6 bases, in that order; junction bases with no gene match: 10. The CDR3 region has the DNA TGTGCCAGCTCACTAGGACCGGGACAGGGCGGCGAGCAGTACTTC. As protein: CASSLGPGQGGEQYF.

The chain links TRBV28 to TRBJ2-7, with 7 bases aligning to TRBD2. Germline lookup yields CDR1 MDHEN and CDR2 SYDVKM. Losses at the gene ends were 4 bases for V and 2 bases for J; bases not matched to a gene: 8. CDR3 length: 15 amino acids. The CDR3, as DNA: TGTGCCAGCAGTTCCGTCGGGGGGACGGCCTACGAGCAGTACTTC. Its protein product is CASSSVGGTAYEQYF.

The chain has TRBV25-1 and TRBJ2-6, with D maybe TRBD2 (6 bases). The CDR3 spans 16 residues. Per germline, CDR1 MGHDK and CDR2 SYGVNS. Trimming took off 1 base at V and 2 bases at J, with 9 bases between the two ends. The CDR3 nucleotides are TGTGCCAGCAGTGAATCGGGGGAAGCTGGGGCCAACGTCCTGACTTTC. Translation: CASSESGEAGANVLTF.